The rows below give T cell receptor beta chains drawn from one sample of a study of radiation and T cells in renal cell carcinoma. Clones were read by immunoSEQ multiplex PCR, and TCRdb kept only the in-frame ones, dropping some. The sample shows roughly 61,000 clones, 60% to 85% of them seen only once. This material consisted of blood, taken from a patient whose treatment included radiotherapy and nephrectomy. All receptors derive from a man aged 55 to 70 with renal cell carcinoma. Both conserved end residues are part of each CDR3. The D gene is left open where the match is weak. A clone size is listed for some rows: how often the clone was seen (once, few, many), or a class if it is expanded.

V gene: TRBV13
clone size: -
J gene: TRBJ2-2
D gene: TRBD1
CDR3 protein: CASSFGTGSTGELFF
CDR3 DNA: TGTGCCAGCAGCTTCGGGACAGGGAGCACCGGGGAGCTGTTTTTT

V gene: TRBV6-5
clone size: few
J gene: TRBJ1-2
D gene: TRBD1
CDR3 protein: CASTDRAANYGYTF
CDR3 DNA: TGTGCCAGCACCGACAGGGCAGCTAACTATGGCTACACCTTC

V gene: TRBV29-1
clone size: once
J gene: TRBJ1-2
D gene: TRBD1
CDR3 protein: CSPLFETGESYGYTF
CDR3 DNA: TGCAGCCCCTTGTTCGAGACAGGGGAAAGCTATGGCTACACCTTC

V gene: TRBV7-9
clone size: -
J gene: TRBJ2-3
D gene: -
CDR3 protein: CASNPPTGGEEGTDTQYF
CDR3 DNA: TGTGCCAGCAATCCTCCGACCGGCGGGGAGGAGGGCACAGATACGCAGTATTTT

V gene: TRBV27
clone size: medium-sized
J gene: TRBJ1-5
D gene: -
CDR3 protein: CASSLGGSQPQHF
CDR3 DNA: TGTGCCAGCAGTTTAGGGGGGAGTCAGCCCCAGCATTTT

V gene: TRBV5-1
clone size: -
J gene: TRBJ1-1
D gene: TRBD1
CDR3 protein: CASSAQGAHTEAFF
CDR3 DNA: TGCGCCAGCAGCGCACAGGGGGCCCACACTGAAGCTTTCTTT

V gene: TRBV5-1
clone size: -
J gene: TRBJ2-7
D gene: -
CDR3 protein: CASSLLPAWLDSYEQYF
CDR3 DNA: TGCGCCAGCAGCTTGTTGCCCGCCTGGCTGGACTCCTACGAGCAGTACTTC

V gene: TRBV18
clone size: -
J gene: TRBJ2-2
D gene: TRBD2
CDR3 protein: CASSPLAGANTGELFF
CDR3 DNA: TGTGCCAGCTCACCGCTAGCGGGGGCGAACACCGGGGAGCTGTTTTTT

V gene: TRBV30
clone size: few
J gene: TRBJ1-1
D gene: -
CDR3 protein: CAWSVLAGVEAFF
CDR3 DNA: TGTGCCTGGAGTGTACTGGCAGGGGTGGAAGCTTTCTTT

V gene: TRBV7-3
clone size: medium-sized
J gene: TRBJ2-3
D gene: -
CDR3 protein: CASSLNPRWEQYF
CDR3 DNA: TGTGCCAGCAGCTTAAACCCCCGGTGGGAGCAGTATTTT

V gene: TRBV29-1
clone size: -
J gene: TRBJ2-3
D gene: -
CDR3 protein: CSVEDARGGTDTQYF
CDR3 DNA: TGCAGCGTTGAAGACGCCAGGGGTGGCACAGATACGCAGTATTTT

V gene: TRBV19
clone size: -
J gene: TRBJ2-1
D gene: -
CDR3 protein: CASSASPTDNEQFF
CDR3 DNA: TGTGCCAGTAGTGCCTCCCCCACCGACAATGAGCAGTTCTTC

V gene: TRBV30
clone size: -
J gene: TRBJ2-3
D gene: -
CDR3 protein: CAWSVFGGTDTQYF
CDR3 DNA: TGTGCCTGGAGTGTTTTTGGGGGAACAGATACGCAGTATTTT

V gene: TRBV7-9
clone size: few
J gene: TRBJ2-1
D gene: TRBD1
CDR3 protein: CASRPPPTRGPSYNEQFF
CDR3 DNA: TGTGCCAGCAGGCCCCCTCCCACCAGGGGGCCATCCTACAATGAGCAGTTCTTC

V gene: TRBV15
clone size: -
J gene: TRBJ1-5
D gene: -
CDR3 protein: CATSRDFIQAGNQPQHF
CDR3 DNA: TGTGCCACCAGCAGAGATTTCATCCAGGCGGGCAATCAGCCCCAGCATTTT

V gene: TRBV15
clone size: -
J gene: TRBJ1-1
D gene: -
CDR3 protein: CATSREGRIGAFF
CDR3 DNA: TGTGCCACCAGCAGAGAGGGGCGAATCGGAGCTTTCTTT

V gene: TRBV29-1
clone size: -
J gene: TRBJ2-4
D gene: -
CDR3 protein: CSVEDLKRGRYF
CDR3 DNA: TGCAGCGTTGAAGATTTGAAGAGGGGCCGGTACTTC

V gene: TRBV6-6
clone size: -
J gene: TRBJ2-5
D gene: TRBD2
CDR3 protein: CASSYLAGVGETQYF
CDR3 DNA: TGTGCCAGCAGTTACCTAGCGGGGGTCGGGGAGACCCAGTACTTC

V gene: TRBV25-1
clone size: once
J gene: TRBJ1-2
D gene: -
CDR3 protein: CASSDQGSYGYTF
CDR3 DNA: TGTGCCAGCAGTGATCAGGGGTCCTATGGCTACACCTTC

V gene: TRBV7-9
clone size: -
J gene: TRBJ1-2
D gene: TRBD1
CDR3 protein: CASSDRDRVYYGYTF
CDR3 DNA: TGTGCCAGCAGCGACAGGGACAGGGTTTACTATGGCTACACCTTC

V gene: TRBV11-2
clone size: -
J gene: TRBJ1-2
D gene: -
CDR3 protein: CASSFSGVGGYTF
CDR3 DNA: TGTGCCAGCAGCTTTTCAGGTGTGGGTGGCTACACCTTC

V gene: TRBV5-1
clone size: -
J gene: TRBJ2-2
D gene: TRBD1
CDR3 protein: CASSLEGAGNTGELFF
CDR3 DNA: TGCGCCAGCAGCTTGGAGGGGGCCGGGAACACCGGGGAGCTGTTTTTT

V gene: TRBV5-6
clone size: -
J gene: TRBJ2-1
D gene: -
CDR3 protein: CASSPTRWTDNEQFF
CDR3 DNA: TGTGCCAGCAGCCCGACACGTTGGACAGACAATGAGCAGTTCTTC

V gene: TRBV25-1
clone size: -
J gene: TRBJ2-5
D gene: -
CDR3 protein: CASSLKQPAETQYF
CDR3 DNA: TGTGCCAGCTCCTTGAAGCAGCCGGCGGAGACCCAGTACTTC

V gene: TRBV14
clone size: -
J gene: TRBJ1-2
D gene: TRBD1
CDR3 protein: CASSQGQGDYGYTF
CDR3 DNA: TGTGCCAGCAGCCAAGGACAGGGGGACTATGGCTACACCTTC

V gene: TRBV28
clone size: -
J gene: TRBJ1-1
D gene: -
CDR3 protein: CASSLRGNTEAFF
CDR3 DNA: TGTGCCAGCAGTTTACGGGGGAACACTGAAGCTTTCTTT

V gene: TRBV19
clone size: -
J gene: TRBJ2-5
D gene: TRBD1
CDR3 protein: CASKDRVAAETQYF
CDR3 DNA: TGTGCCAGTAAGGACAGGGTGGCCGCAGAGACCCAGTACTTC

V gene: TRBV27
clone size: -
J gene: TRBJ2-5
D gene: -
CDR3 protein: CASSSYRSGAQYF
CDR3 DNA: TGTGCCAGCAGTTCATACCGGTCCGGGGCCCAGTACTTC

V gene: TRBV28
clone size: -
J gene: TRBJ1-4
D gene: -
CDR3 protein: CASSSLVGGGEKLFF
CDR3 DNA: TGTGCCAGCAGTTCCCTTGTGGGGGGGGGAGAAAAACTGTTTTTT

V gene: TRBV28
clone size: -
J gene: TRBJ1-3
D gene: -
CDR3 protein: CASSSPAGSGNTIYF
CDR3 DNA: TGTGCCAGCAGTTCACCTGCAGGGTCTGGAAACACCATATATTTT

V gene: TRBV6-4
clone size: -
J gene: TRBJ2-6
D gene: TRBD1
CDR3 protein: CASSDMGQRSGANVLTF
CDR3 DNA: TGTGCCAGCAGTGATATGGGACAGCGCTCTGGGGCCAACGTCCTGACTTTC

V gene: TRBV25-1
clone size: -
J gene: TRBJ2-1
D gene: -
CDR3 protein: CASTEPGPESDNEQFF
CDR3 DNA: TGTGCCAGTACCGAACCCGGGCCGGAGTCGGACAATGAGCAGTTCTTC

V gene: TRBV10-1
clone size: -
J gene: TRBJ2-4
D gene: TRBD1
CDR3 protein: CASSGTGENIQYF
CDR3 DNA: TGCGCCAGCAGTGGCACAGGGGAAAACATTCAGTACTTC

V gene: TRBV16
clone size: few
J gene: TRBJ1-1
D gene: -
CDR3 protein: CASSQSYRTEAFF
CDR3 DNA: TGTGCCAGCAGCCAATCGTACCGCACTGAAGCTTTCTTT

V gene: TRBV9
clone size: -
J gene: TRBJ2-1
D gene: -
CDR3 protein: CASSVVYNEQFF
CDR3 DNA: TGTGCCAGCAGCGTAGTTTACAATGAGCAGTTCTTC

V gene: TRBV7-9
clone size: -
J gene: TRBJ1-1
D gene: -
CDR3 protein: CASSLDRNYGHTEAFF
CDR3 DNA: TGTGCCAGCAGCCTGGACAGAAATTACGGGCACACTGAAGCTTTCTTT